This T cell receptor beta chain appears in the sequencing data of a study of CD8+ T cells in alopecia areata. In germline, CDR1 is SQVTM, CDR2 ANQGSEA. The CDR3 is made up of 13 amino acids. Trimming removed 7 bases from V and 6 bases from J, with 16 bases in between. RNA, once extracted, was reverse transcribed into cDNA for use as the sequencing template. Data came from immunoSEQ multiplex PCR; TCRdb stores just in-frame clones and leaves some out. The table records 110,000 to 150,000 clones, more than 55% of them present only once. The receptor was isolated from a human donor in good health. Sequenced input: CD8+ T cells sorted from blood. This chain joins TRBV29-1 and TRBJ2-1; possible D gene TRBD2, 5 bases. CDR3 residues: CSGEPLPANEQFF. The CDR3 nucleotides are TGCAGCGGGGAGCCCCTCCCGGCCAATGAGCAGTTCTTC.